The rows below give T cell receptor beta chains drawn from one sample of a study of shared clonotypes between healthy human individuals. TCRdb's table, derived via immunoSEQ multiplex PCR, lists solely in-frame clones and lacks some. The data contain approximately 1,500,000 clones, 95% to 99% of them singletons. Sequencing used naive CD4+ T cells sorted from blood. These receptors were obtained from a man aged 25 to 40 in good health. Each CDR3 is given without its conserved first and last residue.

J gene: TRBJ2-7; V gene: TRBV7-9; CDR3 protein: ASSLTGDTYEQY
J gene: TRBJ1-4; V gene: TRBV7-9; CDR3 protein: ASSSRVGAGNEKLF
J gene: TRBJ1-1; V gene: TRBV18; CDR3 protein: ASSPPQGIDTEAF
J gene: TRBJ1-2; V gene: TRBV28; CDR3 protein: ASSRDSNYGYT
J gene: TRBJ2-7; V gene: TRBV14; CDR3 protein: ASSQEISGRVYEQY
J gene: TRBJ2-3; V gene: TRBV7-9; CDR3 protein: ASSLSGLAGADTQY
J gene: TRBJ2-3; V gene: TRBV10-1; CDR3 protein: ASSENPGADTQY
J gene: TRBJ2-7; V gene: TRBV7-2; CDR3 protein: ASRPIGTRPEQY
J gene: TRBJ2-7; V gene: TRBV6-5; CDR3 protein: ASRVGGLGYEQY
J gene: TRBJ2-3; V gene: TRBV19; CDR3 protein: ASSNYRGSTDTQY
J gene: TRBJ2-7; V gene: TRBV5-1; CDR3 protein: ASSRLRTGASYEQY
J gene: TRBJ1-2; V gene: TRBV7-9; CDR3 protein: ASSLAGTGLNNGYT
J gene: TRBJ2-7; V gene: TRBV27; CDR3 protein: ASSLRGFGGQMGIREQY
J gene: TRBJ1-2; V gene: TRBV7-2; CDR3 protein: ASSFRQGNYGYT
J gene: TRBJ2-7; V gene: TRBV7-9; CDR3 protein: ASSFGSEQY
J gene: TRBJ2-3; V gene: TRBV5-1; CDR3 protein: ASSLEATRADTQY
J gene: TRBJ2-4; V gene: TRBV7-9; CDR3 protein: ASSLARGPKNIQY
J gene: TRBJ2-1; V gene: TRBV7-6; CDR3 protein: ASSIYSGSRVYEQF
J gene: TRBJ2-2; V gene: TRBV7-3; CDR3 protein: ASSTPSGRNTGELF
J gene: TRBJ1-2; V gene: TRBV7-9; CDR3 protein: ASSVQGAPDYGYT
J gene: TRBJ1-1; V gene: TRBV6-5; CDR3 protein: ASRFRDRNTEAF
J gene: TRBJ2-5; V gene: TRBV7-9; CDR3 protein: ASGLSGGLKTQY
J gene: TRBJ2-3; V gene: TRBV7-7; CDR3 protein: ASSSSPGLSTDTQY
J gene: TRBJ2-5; V gene: TRBV27; CDR3 protein: ASSFNQGGGTQY
J gene: TRBJ2-5; V gene: TRBV2; CDR3 protein: ASSLLAGVLETQY
J gene: TRBJ2-5; V gene: TRBV5-4; CDR3 protein: ASSLDLAGETQY
J gene: TRBJ2-1; V gene: TRBV30; CDR3 protein: AWSVFFSLYNEQF
J gene: TRBJ2-1; V gene: TRBV5-4; CDR3 protein: ASTPGLARFEQF
J gene: TRBJ1-4; V gene: TRBV5-1; CDR3 protein: ASSFWDRDNEKLF
J gene: TRBJ2-5; V gene: TRBV5-8; CDR3 protein: ASSLVLETQY
J gene: TRBJ1-5; V gene: TRBV6-1; CDR3 protein: ASSEFFAGAGFQPQH
J gene: TRBJ1-2; V gene: TRBV25-1; CDR3 protein: ASSADPGPGLRGYT
J gene: TRBJ2-4; V gene: TRBV6-5; CDR3 protein: ASSIGSGGKNIQY
J gene: TRBJ2-3; V gene: TRBV5-4; CDR3 protein: ASSGVSGSSTDTQY
J gene: TRBJ2-5; V gene: TRBV14; CDR3 protein: ASSQDLNRGETQY
J gene: TRBJ1-2; V gene: TRBV29-1; CDR3 protein: SVLGSSRGYT
J gene: TRBJ2-7; V gene: TRBV19; CDR3 protein: ASSTDRGSEQY
J gene: TRBJ2-1; V gene: TRBV7-2; CDR3 protein: ASSFSLLGPYNEQF
J gene: TRBJ2-7; V gene: TRBV27; CDR3 protein: ASKPSRGGRFYEQY
J gene: TRBJ2-7; V gene: TRBV5-4; CDR3 protein: ASSLLGGSEQY
J gene: TRBJ2-7; V gene: TRBV23-1; CDR3 protein: ARKKNRDRAYEQY
J gene: TRBJ2-1; V gene: TRBV29-1; CDR3 protein: SGQGSSEQF
J gene: TRBJ1-5; V gene: TRBV7-9; CDR3 protein: ASSLGTGEYQPQH
J gene: TRBJ2-2; V gene: TRBV9; CDR3 protein: ASSVGLLGWELF
J gene: TRBJ2-7; V gene: TRBV5-1; CDR3 protein: ASSFPSSGRVLKEQY
J gene: TRBJ2-2; V gene: TRBV6-5; CDR3 protein: ASSLAGANTGELF
J gene: TRBJ2-5; V gene: TRBV5-5; CDR3 protein: ASSSTLQETQY
J gene: TRBJ2-7; V gene: TRBV10-1; CDR3 protein: ASSVKPASEQY
J gene: TRBJ2-2; V gene: TRBV27; CDR3 protein: ASSSSPGVSGELF
J gene: TRBJ1-5; V gene: TRBV10-3; CDR3 protein: AINCTADSNQPQH
J gene: TRBJ2-1; V gene: TRBV5-1; CDR3 protein: ASSLGTNVGYNEQF